A single sample gave rise to the 8 T cell receptor beta chains below, sequenced in a study of identifying expanded T cells in peripheral blood. Assay used: immunoSEQ multiplex PCR; TCRdb lists only in-frame clones, some missing. The sample includes about 82,000 clones, 80% to 90% of them seen just once. Sequenced input: blood. The receptor set was obtained from a person aged 18 to 75 in good health.

The V call is TRBV29-1, the J call TRBJ1-2; 9 bases are a match to TRBD1. Per the germline V gene, CDR1 is SQVTM and CDR2 is ANQGSEA. J lost 8 bases, V lost 6 bases, and 10 bases had no gene match. The CDR3 has 13 residues. Here the CDR3 DNA reads TGCAGCGTGCTCAATACAGGGGGCGAGGGCTACACCTTC. Translating gives CSVLNTGGEGYTF.

The CDR3 loop is CASRSTVANEQFF. For the CDR3, the DNA is TGCGCCAGCAGGTCGACAGTTGCGAATGAGCAGTTCTTC. The chain is built from TRBV5-1 and TRBJ2-1; TRBD1 is a possible D gene (5 bases). This CDR3 spans 13 amino acids. Trimming left V 5 bases short and J 7 bases short, with 13 bases between. Germline CDR1 SGHRS, CDR2 YFSETQ. Variable domain in full (rest from reference TRBV5-1 and TRBJ2-1): KAGVTQTPRYLIKTRGQQVTLSCSPISGHRSVSWYQQTPGQGLQFLFEYFSETQRNKGNFPGRFSGRQFSNSRSEMNVSTLELGDSALYLCASRSTVANEQFFGPGTRLTVL.

The gene calls are TRBV30 and TRBJ2-5; possible D gene TRBD2, 5 bases. CDR1 is GTSNPN, CDR2 SVGIG, per germline (reference sequence). The CDR3 has 15 amino acids. Trimming removed 2 bases from V and 4 bases from J, with 17 bases in between. This CDR3 is CAWSSPRGFGETQYF. DNA of the CDR3: TGTGCCTGGAGTAGCCCCCGGGGATTCGGAGAGACCCAGTACTTC. Full variable domain (rest looked up from reference TRBV30 and TRBJ2-5): SQTIHQWPATLVQPVGSPLSLECTVEGTSNPNLYWYRQAAGRGLQLLFYSVGIGQISSEVPQNLSASRPQDRQFILSSKKLLLSDSGFYLCAWSSPRGFGETQYFGPGTRLLVL.

This chain connects TRBV7-3 to TRBJ1-2, with a possible D match to TRBD1 (5 bases). This CDR3 has 12 amino acids. In germline, CDR1 is SGHTA, CDR2 FQGTGA. The germline V and J ends were trimmed by 1 base and 8 bases, with 8 bases remaining between them. Written as DNA, the CDR3 is TGTGCCAGCAGCTTAAGGAGGGGCGGCTACACCTTC. Its protein is CASSLRRGGYTF.

V is TRBV6-6 and J is TRBJ2-5; D is possibly TRBD1 (5 bases). This CDR3 comprises 15 residues. Germline V gives CDR1 MNHNY, CDR2 SVGAGI (reference sequence). The germline V and J ends were trimmed by 7 bases and 1 base, with 16 bases remaining between them. The CDR3 region has the DNA TGTGCCAGCAACCCAACGACAGCACCCCAAGAGACCCAGTACTTC. Translated: CASNPTTAPQETQYF.

The chain employs TRBV7-3 and TRBJ1-1; TRBD1 matches at 8 bases. The CDR3 length is 13 residues. V trimming: 4 bases; J trimming: 4 bases; junction bases outside the gene matches: 2. Germline CDR1 reads SGHTA; CDR2 reads FQGTGA. The CDR3, as DNA: TGTGCCAGCAGCTACACAGGGGGCACTGAAGCTTTCTTT. It specifies CASSYTGGTEAFF.

CDR3 coding DNA: TGTGCCAGCAGCCAAGATCGGGTTAGACGCTACAGAGGGGAGCAGTTCTTC. This codes for CASSQDRVRRYRGEQFF. This chain uses TRBV14 with TRBJ2-1; possibly TRBD2 for D (5 bases). Looked up from germline, CDR1 is SGHDN and CDR2 is FVKESK. V lost 0 bases to trimming and J lost 10 bases, with 22 bases between them. This CDR3 has 17 amino acids. The variable domain in full, with the rest retrieved from reference TRBV14 and TRBJ2-1, is EAGVTQFPSHSVIEKGQTVTLRCDPISGHDNLYWYRRVMGKEIKFLLHFVKESKQDESGMPNNRFLAERTGGTYSTLKVQPAELEDSGVYFCASSQDRVRRYRGEQFFGPGTRLTVL.

The chain links TRBV19 to TRBJ2-3; perhaps TRBD2 as D (6 bases). Trimming pared 5 bases from V and 6 bases from J, leaving 12 bases between. Germline-derived CDR1 and CDR2 are LNHDA and SQIVND (reference sequence). CDR3 length: 13 residues. The CDR3 loop is CASSGPGADTQYF. For the CDR3, the DNA is TGTGCCAGTAGTGGGCCGGGAGCCGATACGCAGTATTTT.